One TCR beta chain is described in this entry. Its specificity is unknown. Germline values: CDR1 SEHNR, CDR2 FQNEAQ (reference sequence). CDR3 length equals 13 residues. The V end was cut by 6 bases, the J end by 2 bases, with 11 bases between. These data come from a study of cytomegalovirus exposure and HLA in healthy donors. General study findings and limits: Follow-up analysis found HLA locus-dependent TCR association rates, highest for DRB1 and lowest for HLA-C. Per a prior analysis, the majority of TCR beta V segments were productive roughly 87% or roughly 30% of the time.

The PCR made use of 60 Vbeta and 13 Jbeta primers. Sequenced by immunoSEQ multiplex PCR; TCRdb stores in-frame clones only, minus some. The repertoire table contains around 150,000 clones. In nominal health when sampled, donors likely had unrecorded immune exposures nonetheless. The chain has TRBV7-9 and TRBJ2-7; D is perhaps TRBD2 (6 bases). The sequenced sample was PBMCs. This TCR was sampled from a man aged 25-45 years in good health and CMV-seronegative. DNA of the CDR3: TGTGCCAGCAGGGGGGGACGGACCTACGAGCAGTACTTC. It encodes CASRGGRTYEQYF.